This entry lists 7 T cell receptor beta chains sequenced from one sample in a study of blood T cell repertoires in COVID-19. Assay: immunoSEQ multiplex PCR; the TCRdb copy retains only in-frame clones and omits some. The table lists some 210,000 clones, around four fifths of them singletons. The sample taken for sequencing was peripheral blood. These receptors all stem from a man aged 50 or older with active or convalescent COVID-19.

The gene calls are TRBV5-8 and TRBJ2-3; TRBD1 might be the D (6 bases). Trimming took off 5 bases at V and 2 bases at J, with 18 bases between the two ends. CDR3 length equals 16 residues. Germline V gives CDR1 SGHTS, CDR2 YDEGEE. This CDR3 reads CASRRTPTGFTDTQYF. CDR3 nucleotides: TGTGCCAGCAGACGTACCCCGACAGGCTTCACAGATACGCAGTATTTT. The whole variable domain, filled in from reference TRBV5-8 and TRBJ2-3, reads EAGVTQSPTHLIKTRGQQATLRCSPISGHTSVYWYQQALGLGLQFLLWYDEGEERNRGNFPPRFSGRQFPNYSSELNVNALELEDSALYLCASRRTPTGFTDTQYFGPGTRLTVL.

The sample holds one count of this clone. The gene calls are TRBV4-1 and TRBJ2-7; 8 bases are a match to TRBD1. The CDR3 contains 15 residues. With V trimmed by 1 base and J by 4 bases, 6 bases remained unmatched. Looked up from germline, CDR1 is MGHRA and CDR2 is YSYEKL. The CDR3 nucleotides are TGCGCCAGCAGCCAAGGGACAGGGTTGGGTTACGAGCAGTACTTC. The encoded protein is CASSQGTGLGYEQYF.

The V call is TRBV27, the J call TRBJ2-1; 12 bases agree with TRBD2. Germline lookup yields CDR1 MNHEY and CDR2 SMNVEV (reference sequence). The V gene end was trimmed by 3 bases and the J gene end by 2 bases; junction bases not matched to a gene: 8. CDR3 length: 18 residues. DNA for the CDR3: TGTGCCAGCAGTTTTTCTCGACTAGCGGGAGATACCTACAATGAGCAGTTCTTC. It encodes CASSFSRLAGDTYNEQFF.

The CDR3 DNA reads as TGTGCCAGCAGCCAGGGAGTACGGGCTGGCTACACCTTC. Its protein product is CASSQGVRAGYTF. The chain carries TRBV14 and TRBJ1-2; D ambiguous. CDR3 length equals 13 residues. V was cut by 3 bases and J by 7 bases, with 12 bases left in between. Germline V CDR1 and CDR2: SGHDN, FVKESK.

V and J are TRBV5-1 and TRBJ1-1; 7 nucleotides align to TRBD1. With 4 bases clipped from V and 7 bases from J, the junction kept 7 bases outside the gene matches. CDR1 SGHRS and CDR2 YFSETQ come from the germline V gene. This CDR3 has 13 amino acids. As DNA, the CDR3 is TGCGCCAGCAGCCAAAGGACAGGTCGTGAAGCTTTCTTT. Protein: CASSQRTGREAFF. Using reference TRBV5-1 and TRBJ1-1 for the parts outside the CDR3, the full variable domain is KAGVTQTPRYLIKTRGQQVTLSCSPISGHRSVSWYQQTPGQGLQFLFEYFSETQRNKGNFPGRFSGRQFSNSRSEMNVSTLELGDSALYLCASSQRTGREAFFGQGTRLTVV.

This sequence joins TRBV10-3 and TRBJ1-4, with 10 bases identical to TRBD1. Germline assignment: CDR1 ENHRY and CDR2 SYGVKD. With 7 bases clipped from V and 7 bases from J, the junction kept 9 bases outside the gene matches. CDR3 length equals 15 residues. CDR3 residues: CAIKGEGTGVEKLFF. CDR3 coding DNA: TGTGCCATCAAAGGGGAGGGGACAGGGGTTGAAAAACTGTTTTTT.

V usage is TRBV19 and J usage is TRBJ2-3; TRBD2 might be the D (6 bases). V was trimmed by 3 bases and J by 1 base, leaving 20 bases between them. Germline V gene lookup returns CDR1 LNHDA and CDR2 SQIVND (reference sequence). The length of the CDR3 is 18 residues. This CDR3 is CASSIAPSVAVRTDTQYF. DNA for the CDR3: TGTGCCAGTAGTATTGCCCCCTCGGTAGCGGTACGCACAGATACGCAGTATTTT.